The sequence of this TCR beta chain was determined in a study of blood T cell repertoires in COVID-19. Whole-study context: T cells, B-cell-depleted T cells, or PBMCs provided the cDNA or gDNA that served as material.

Looked up from germline, CDR1 is LGHNA and CDR2 is YNFKEQ. The V gene end was trimmed by 1 base and the J gene end by 2 bases; junction bases not matched to a gene: 8. There are 16 residues in the CDR3. Followed longitudinally, the Seattle patients had been enrolled during active infection. In the study's own analysis: Amplification with reference gene primers provided the estimates of nucleated cell counts. TCRdb's table, derived via immunoSEQ multiplex PCR, lists solely in-frame clones and lacks some. V and J calls and clone size are as listed in that table; D and trimming were resolved from the DNA. The sample holds 200,000 or so clones, more than 80% seen once.

The source of this sequence is an elderly woman with COVID-19, enrolled during active disease. V is TRBV4-2 and J is TRBJ2-7, with 7 bases aligning to TRBD1. Sequenced material: peripheral blood. CDR3 in DNA: TGTGCCAGCAGCCAAGTACAGGGGATAACAACCTACGAGCAGTACTTC. Translation gives CASSQVQGITTYEQYF.